The 30 T cell receptor beta chains below all came from one sample that was sequenced in a study of blood T cells in healthy people across ages. A sample-barcoded 5' primer and a J-beta primer mix were used in a second PCR of roughly 6 to 11 cycles. A single record per CDR3 protein comes from TCRdb applying MiXCR to the 5' RACE reads. This sample has 600,000 to 650,000 distinct CDR3 sequences; under 70% occur once, and the top ten carry roughly 34%. Sample: blood. The receptors here all came from a man aged 55-75 years in good health.

This clonotype was picked up a small number of times. The rearrangement links TRBV6-2 or TRBV6-3 to TRBJ2-1; D uncertain. This CDR3 comprises 12 residues. Trimming took off 4 bases at V and 9 bases at J, with 10 bases between the two ends. Looked up from germline, CDR1 is MNHEY and CDR2 is SVGEGT. CDR3 loop: CASSFPVGEQFF. The CDR3 DNA reads as TGTGCCAGCAGTTTCCCGGTGGGTGAGCAGTTCTTC.

In its sample, this clonotype was seen a few times. CDR3 DNA sequence: TGTGCCAGCAGCGTAGGCGGCCTAGGGGGCGCGACCCAGTACTTC. It encodes CASSVGGLGGATQYF. The rearrangement uses TRBV9 and TRBJ2-5; 7 bases align to TRBD1. The CDR3 runs 15 residues. Germline V CDR1 and CDR2: SGDLS, YYNGEE. J was trimmed by 7 bases and V by 0 bases; bases with no gene match: 9.

For the CDR3, the DNA is TGTGCCAGTCGAGGGGGGGGACTTAACAATGAGCAGTTCTTC. Amino acids: CASRGGGLNNEQFF. This chain uses TRBV6-5 with TRBJ2-1; D may be TRBD2 (7 bases). The CDR3 runs to 14 residues. Germline CDR1 is MNHEY and CDR2 is SVGAGI. V dropped 9 bases and J dropped 5 bases, with 17 bases sitting between them.

V is TRBV2 and J is TRBJ2-2; TRBD1 is a possible D gene (5 bases). V was trimmed by 7 bases and J by 1 base, leaving 10 bases between them. This CDR3 is built from 14 residues. The germline CDR1 and CDR2 sequences are SNHLY and FYNNEI. The CDR3 DNA is TGTGCCAGCACTGACAGAAGGAACACCGGGGAGCTGTTTTTT. Its translation is CASTDRRNTGELFF.

CDR3 DNA: TGTGCCAGCAGCCCTCGGCGGGACTATGGCTACACCTTC. This gives the protein CASSPRRDYGYTF. The rearrangement links TRBV9 to TRBJ1-2; D gene ambiguous. V dropped 4 bases and J dropped 3 bases, with 10 bases sitting between them. Germline V gene sequence: CDR1 SGDLS, CDR2 YYNGEE. There are 13 residues in the CDR3. Using reference TRBV9 and TRBJ1-2 for the parts outside the CDR3, the full variable domain is DSGVTQTPKHLITATGQRVTLRCSPRSGDLSVYWYQQSLDQGLQFLIQYYNGEERAKGNILERFSAQQFPDLHSELNLSSLELGDSALYFCASSPRRDYGYTFGSGTRLTVV.

This chain joins TRBV2 and TRBJ1-4, with D tentatively TRBD1 (6 bases). Trimming pared 6 bases from V and 4 bases from J, leaving 12 bases between. From germline, CDR1 is SNHLY and CDR2 FYNNEI. CDR3 length equals 14 residues. CDR3 sequence: CASSQDSSNEKLFF. The CDR3 DNA follows: TGTGCCAGCAGCCAGGACAGCAGTAATGAAAAACTGTTTTTT. Supplemented by reference TRBV2 and TRBJ1-4, the full variable domain reads EPEVTQTPSHQVTQMGQEVILRCVPISNHLYFYWYRQILGQKVEFLVSFYNNEISEKSEIFDDQFSVERPDGSNFTLKIRSTKLEDSAMYFCASSQDSSNEKLFFGSGTQLSVL.

This clonotype was seen a few times. The V call is TRBV7-9, the J call TRBJ1-5; D is ambiguous. Trimming took off 0 bases at V and 6 bases at J, with 3 bases between the two ends. The germline CDR1 and CDR2 sequences are SEHNR and FQNEAQ (reference sequence). The CDR3 contains 12 residues. CDR3 residues: CASSLAGQPQHF. The DNA for the CDR3 is TGTGCCAGCAGCTTAGCGGGTCAGCCCCAGCATTTT.

The rearrangement uses TRBV6-5 and TRBJ2-1; either TRBD1 or TRBD2 may supply D (6 bases each). The CDR3 runs to 17 residues. V lost 4 bases and J 7 bases, leaving 23 bases between the germline ends. From germline, CDR1 is MNHEY and CDR2 SVGAGI. CDR3 nucleotides: TGTGCCAGCAGTTGGATAGGGGGGCTTGGATTATGGAATGAGCAGTTCTTC. It yields the protein CASSWIGGLGLWNEQFF.

The sample holds one count of this clonotype. The gene calls are TRBV10-3 and TRBJ2-7; the match to TRBD1 covers 7 bases. V dropped 0 bases and J dropped 3; count of bases not matched to a gene: 5. The CDR3 has 15 residues. Germline V gene sequence: CDR1 ENHRY, CDR2 SYGVKD. CDR3 sequence: CAISESRQGVYEQYF. In DNA form, the CDR3 reads TGTGCCATCAGTGAGTCGAGACAGGGAGTCTACGAGCAGTACTTC.

V is TRBV20-1 and J is TRBJ2-5, with a tentative D call TRBD2 (5 bases). Germline-derived CDR1 and CDR2 are DFQATT and SNEGSKA (reference sequence). The CDR3 covers 14 residues. Trimming stripped 6 bases from V and 0 bases from J, with 14 bases between. In DNA form, the CDR3 reads TGCAGTGCGACCACTCCGGGAAACCAAGAGACCCAGTACTTC. This encodes CSATTPGNQETQYF.

The chain joins TRBV6-1 to TRBJ1-2; perhaps TRBD1 as D (6 bases). Germline loops: CDR1 MNHNS, CDR2 SASEGT. The CDR3 totals 15 residues. V gave up 4 bases and J gave up 4 bases, with 16 bases separating them. In DNA, the CDR3 is TGTGCCAGCAGTGTTGAGGGGGTCCCTAGCTATGGCTACACCTTC. It codes for CASSVEGVPSYGYTF.

This chain links TRBV6-1 with TRBJ2-7, with D perhaps matching TRBD1 or TRBD2 (5 bases each). The V and J ends lost 4 bases and 4 bases respectively, with 20 bases between them. The germline CDR1 and CDR2 sequences are MNHNS and SASEGT. This CDR3 contains 16 residues. The CDR3 is CASSGVLPGPAYEQYF. The DNA for the CDR3 is TGTGCCAGCAGTGGGGTCCTCCCGGGGCCGGCTTACGAGCAGTACTTC.

The rearrangement joins TRBV20-1 to TRBJ1-4, with D possibly being TRBD1 (5 bases). This CDR3 is 14 amino acids long. V lost 5 bases and J 8 bases, leaving 18 bases between the germline ends. Germline V CDR1 and CDR2: DFQATT, SNEGSKA (reference sequence). This CDR3 reads CSASAGGAGEKLFF. DNA of the CDR3: TGCAGTGCTTCGGCAGGCGGGGCAGGAGAAAAACTGTTTTTT.

This clonotype showed up just once. This chain connects TRBV29-1 to TRBJ2-3; TRBD1 aligns across 11 bases. V lost 7 bases and J lost 5; bases outside the gene matches: 5. Per the germline V gene, CDR1 is SQVTM and CDR2 is ANQGSEA. This CDR3 has 13 amino acids. CDR3: CSGTGGSKDTQYF. CDR3 DNA sequence: TGCAGCGGGACAGGGGGCTCGAAAGATACGCAGTATTTT.

V is TRBV20-1 and J is TRBJ2-3; TRBD1 matches at 8 bases. CDR3 length equals 19 residues. J lost 2 bases, V lost 0 bases, and 16 bases had no gene match. The germline V gene encodes CDR1 DFQATT and CDR2 SNEGSKA (reference sequence). The CDR3 DNA reads as TGCAGTGCTAGAGACTTTCGACTGGGGACAGGAGTTTTCACAGATACGCAGTATTTT. Translated, it gives CSARDFRLGTGVFTDTQYF.

The rearrangement uses TRBV27 and TRBJ2-1; 7 nucleotides line up with TRBD2. This CDR3 is 14 amino acids long. Looked up from germline, CDR1 is MNHEY and CDR2 is SMNVEV (reference sequence). The V gene end was trimmed by 0 bases and the J gene end by 10 bases; junction bases not matched to a gene: 6. CDR3 nucleotides: TGTGCCAGCAGTTTATCGATTGGCGGGAGCGAGCAGTTCTTC. It specifies CASSLSIGGSEQFF.

The CDR3 sequence: CSATFPGDTEAFF. In DNA, the CDR3 is TGCAGTGCCACCTTCCCGGGCGACACTGAAGCTTTCTTT. The chain employs TRBV20-1 and TRBJ1-1; the D is unclear. The germline V and J ends were trimmed by 6 bases and 3 bases, with 14 bases remaining between them. The CDR3 covers 13 residues. Germline assignment: CDR1 DFQATT and CDR2 SNEGSKA (reference sequence).

The rearrangement joins TRBV9 to TRBJ2-2; no reliable D call. CDR3 length: 13 amino acids. Trimming took off 1 base at V and 2 bases at J, with 3 bases between the two ends. Germline lookup yields CDR1 SGDLS and CDR2 YYNGEE. The CDR3 sequence: CASSVYNTGELFF. The CDR3 region has the DNA TGTGCCAGCAGCGTATATAACACCGGGGAGCTGTTTTTT.

This chain uses TRBV7-9 with TRBJ2-5, with 9 bases that match TRBD2. Germline CDR1 and CDR2: SEHNR and FQNEAQ (reference sequence). This CDR3 is 15 amino acids long. The J segment lost 5 bases and the V segment lost 2 bases, leaving 6 bases of the junction unmatched. In nucleotides, the CDR3 is TGTGCCAGCAGCTTAAAGCTAGCGGGGCCGGAGACCCAGTACTTC. Amino acids: CASSLKLAGPETQYF.

This clonotype was counted between two and nine times. The chain carries TRBV6-2 or TRBV6-3 and TRBJ2-6; D is ambiguous. The CDR3 totals 16 residues. V lost 2 bases and J 4 bases, leaving 12 bases between the germline ends. Germline CDR1 is MNHEY and CDR2 is SVGEGT. CDR3 sequence reads: CASSYVGAAGANVLTF. In DNA, the CDR3 is TGTGCCAGCAGTTACGTCGGCGCGGCGGGGGCCAACGTCCTGACTTTC.

The rearrangement links TRBV27 to TRBJ2-1, with D uncertain. V lost 1 base and J 0 bases, leaving 10 bases between the germline ends. CDR1 MNHEY and CDR2 SMNVEV come from the germline V gene (reference sequence). CDR3 length equals 16 residues. DNA for the CDR3: TGTGCCAGCAGTTTATATCCCGGAGACTCCTACAATGAGCAGTTCTTC. Translation: CASSLYPGDSYNEQFF.

This chain links TRBV5-1 with TRBJ1-1; D uncertain. Germline lookup yields CDR1 SGHRS and CDR2 YFSETQ. Trimming removed 0 bases from V and 1 base from J, with 7 bases in between. This CDR3 is built from 14 residues. CDR3 nucleotide sequence: TGCGCCAGCAGCTTGGGGTCTGAGAACACTGAAGCTTTCTTT. Translating it yields CASSLGSENTEAFF.

J is TRBJ2-5 and V is TRBV4-1; TRBD2 agrees at 7 bases. The germline V gene encodes CDR1 MGHRA and CDR2 YSYEKL. Trimming removed 0 bases from V and 3 bases from J; junction bases left unmatched: 7. The CDR3 runs to 16 residues. The CDR3 bases are TGCGCCAGCAGCCAAGATGGGGCGGGGGTGAAAGAGACCCAGTACTTC. Translated: CASSQDGAGVKETQYF.

The chain combines TRBV5-1 with TRBJ2-3; tentative D call: TRBD1 (6 bases). The CDR3 contains 15 residues. Trimming took 4 bases from V and 0 from J, leaving 12 bases between them. Per germline, CDR1 SGHRS and CDR2 YFSETQ. The CDR3 DNA sequence: TGCGCCAGCAGCATGGACAGTCCGAGCACAGATACGCAGTATTTT. Its translation is CASSMDSPSTDTQYF.

V usage is TRBV10-3 and J usage is TRBJ2-3; 7 nucleotides match TRBD2. The germline V gene has CDR1 ENHRY and CDR2 SYGVKD. Trimming at V came to 0 bases and at J to 5 bases, leaving 11 bases not matched to a gene. The CDR3 runs to 17 residues. This CDR3 is CAISESETRTRGDTQYF. CDR3 nucleotide sequence: TGTGCCATCAGTGAGTCCGAGACGAGGACTAGGGGAGATACGCAGTATTTT.

This chain joins TRBV6-6 and TRBJ2-3, with 7 bases aligning to TRBD2. Germline V gives CDR1 MNHNY, CDR2 SVGAGI (reference sequence). The CDR3 extends over 16 amino acids. The ends lost 2 bases at V and 0 bases at J; junction bases unmatched: 5. CDR3 amino acids: CASSYPSGASTDTQYF. CDR3 nucleotides: TGTGCCAGCAGTTACCCCAGCGGGGCTAGCACAGATACGCAGTATTTT.

Points on this clonotype: One end of the junction fails to match germline, which may point to a read error. J is TRBJ1-2 and V is TRBV24-1; the D gene is possibly TRBD1 (6 bases). The CDR3 sequence is 16 residues long. Looked up from germline, CDR1 is KGHDR and CDR2 is SFDVKD. In DNA form, the CDR3 reads TGTGTCACCAGACTCACAGACAGGCCATCGTGGGATGGCTACACCTTC. Translation: CVTRLTDRPSWDGYTF.

This clonotype was detected only a few times. This chain connects TRBV20-1 to TRBJ2-6; 7 bases are a match to TRBD2. Germline V lookup: CDR1 DFQATT, CDR2 SNEGSKA (reference sequence). Unmatched junction bases numbered 4, after V lost 3 bases and J lost 2 bases. The CDR3 is 15 residues long. The CDR3 DNA sequence: TGCAGTGCTAGTACCGGGGGGACTGGGGCCAACGTCCTGACTTTC. This encodes CSASTGGTGANVLTF.

This chain uses TRBV20-1 with TRBJ2-1, with 10 bases aligning to TRBD2. The CDR3 loop spans 18 amino acids. The germline gives CDR1 DFQATT, CDR2 SNEGSKA (reference sequence). This chain's CDR3 is CRLGLELAGRSSYNEQFF. CDR3 in DNA: TGCAGGCTAGGGTTAGAACTAGCGGGGAGAAGCTCCTACAATGAGCAGTTCTTC.

In this sample, this clonotype turned up a few times. V and J are TRBV7-2 and TRBJ1-2; D remains unclear. V was trimmed by 2 bases and J by 7 bases, leaving 14 bases between them. Germline-derived CDR1 and CDR2 are SGHTA and FQGNSA. The CDR3 contains 14 residues. The CDR3 region is CASSLQAQSGGYTF. The CDR3 region has the DNA TGTGCCAGCAGCTTACAGGCTCAGTCGGGTGGCTACACCTTC.